This TCR beta chain was observed in a study of T cells in Graves' hyperthyroidism and ophthalmopathy. This CDR3 has 15 residues. Germline V gene lookup returns CDR1 LNHDA and CDR2 SQIVND (reference sequence). Trimming removed 2 bases at V and 2 bases at J, with 13 bases between. This clonotype has more than one count but fewer than ten. Researchers amplified the TCR beta CDR3 regions from RNA transcripts. The TCR CDR3 was amplified in a first-round RT-PCR using the HTBI primer set. TCRdb re-called the multiplex PCR reads with MiXCR, one entry per CDR3 protein. Altogether 300,000 to 450,000 distinct CDR3 sequences are present, around 16% being singletons, with the ten largest covering around a quarter.

Sequenced sample: blood. The source of this sequence is a woman younger than 30 with Graves' hyperthyroidism that later progressed to Graves' ophthalmopathy. The chain has TRBV19 and TRBJ2-7; D uncertain. CDR3 in DNA: TGTGCCAGTAGTATATCGTCTGTAAATGCCTACGAGCAGTACTTC. This codes for CASSISSVNAYEQYF.